The text below deals with one TCR beta chain. Methods used by the authors: Amplified reference gene primers provided the basis for estimating nucleated cell counts. TCRdb keeps only in-frame clones here, not all; method: immunoSEQ multiplex PCR. The DNA was the basis for D and trimming; V, J and clone size are from that table. The sample yields around 170,000 clones, about 88% seen once. Germline CDR1 reads SGHRS; CDR2 reads YFSETQ. J was trimmed by 1 base and V by 7 bases; bases with no gene match: 13. CDR3 size: 18 residues. This sample is drawn from a study of blood T cell repertoires in COVID-19. Study context: COVID-19 samples collected from the United States, Italy and Spain covered acute and convalescent phases. From T cells, B-cell-depleted T cells, or PBMCs came the material, which was cDNA or gDNA.

The chain employs TRBV5-1 and TRBJ1-5; 11 positions agree with TRBD1. The specimen was peripheral blood. The sequence came from a man aged 30 to 45 with active or convalescent COVID-19. CDR3 in amino acids: CASGDSDRGRGSNQPQHF. The CDR3 DNA sequence: TGCGCCAGCGGTGATTCGGACAGGGGGCGAGGGAGCAATCAGCCCCAGCATTTT. The full variable domain, completed using reference TRBV5-1 and TRBJ1-5, is KAGVTQTPRYLIKTRGQQVTLSCSPISGHRSVSWYQQTPGQGLQFLFEYFSETQRNKGNFPGRFSGRQFSNSRSEMNVSTLELGDSALYLCASGDSDRGRGSNQPQHFGDGTRLSIL.